The 25 T cell receptor beta chains in this list originate from one sample, sequenced in a study of immune evolution from preneoplasia to lung adenocarcinoma. Measured with immunoSEQ multiplex PCR; TCRdb has only the in-frame clones, and not every one. The data contain 20,000 to 25,000 clones, about 80% of them seen just once; the ten biggest clones take up roughly 5.9%. Sequencing was done on a sample of FFPE invasive lung adenocarcinoma tissue. These receptors were taken from a person aged 55 to 75 with lung adenocarcinoma.

The chain has TRBV6-5 and TRBJ1-4; 7 bases fit TRBD1. Germline CDR1 is MNHEY and CDR2 is SVGAGI. Trimming at V came to 2 bases and at J to 8 bases, leaving 5 bases not matched to a gene. The CDR3 runs 14 residues. The CDR3 protein is CASSYDRVDEKLFF. The CDR3 nucleotides read TGTGCCAGCAGTTACGACAGGGTCGACGAAAAACTGTTTTTT.

The rearrangement uses TRBV7-9 and TRBJ1-5, with no clear D. Germline V gene lookup returns CDR1 SEHNR and CDR2 FQNEAQ (reference sequence). The CDR3 loop spans 13 amino acids. Trimming took 8 bases from V and 0 from J, leaving 8 bases between them. CDR3 amino acids: CASSGNSNQPQHF. Written as DNA, the CDR3 is TGTGCCAGCTCGGGGAATAGCAATCAGCCCCAGCATTTT.

In this sample, this clone turned up once. The chain uses TRBV15 and TRBJ2-7; D gene uncertain. From germline, CDR1 is LNHNV and CDR2 YYDKDF (reference sequence). Between the trimmed V and J ends, which lost 3 bases and 4 bases, there was a span of 10 bases. The CDR3 length is 13 residues. The CDR3 here is CATSRDRSYEQYF. The CDR3 bases are TGTGCCACCAGCAGGGATAGGAGTTACGAGCAGTACTTC.

The chain employs TRBV7-2 and TRBJ1-5; D gene uncertain. The germline gives CDR1 SGHTA, CDR2 FQGNSA. Trimming left V 2 bases short and J 3 bases short, with 11 bases between. CDR3 length: 15 amino acids. CDR3 amino acids: CASSLNAGPNQPQHF. Here the CDR3 DNA reads TGTGCCAGCAGCTTAAACGCCGGACCCAATCAGCCCCAGCATTTT.

The V and J genes are TRBV9 and TRBJ2-7; 7 bases fit TRBD1. The V gene end was trimmed by 4 bases and the J gene end by 4 bases; junction bases not matched to a gene: 11. Germline V gene data show CDR1 as SGDLS and CDR2 as YYNGEE. This CDR3 is built from 15 residues. CDR3 bases: TGTGCCAGCAGCCCTCGTTTGACAGGGAGATACGAGCAGTACTTC. It encodes CASSPRLTGRYEQYF.

The chain links TRBV6-6 to TRBJ2-2; 7 bases are a match to TRBD1. CDR1 MNHNY and CDR2 SVGAGI come from the germline V gene (reference sequence). V was pared by 10 bases and J by 5 bases, with 7 bases of the junction left unmatched. The CDR3 runs to 13 residues. The CDR3 coding sequence is TGTGCCACCGGGGACAGAGCGACCGGGGAGCTGTTTTTT. Protein product: CATGDRATGELFF.

In its sample, this clone was seen once. The gene calls are TRBV18 and TRBJ2-6, with no clear D. The CDR3 is made up of 14 amino acids. Trimming took off 3 bases at V and 3 bases at J, with 6 bases between the two ends. Germline V CDR1 and CDR2: KGHSH, LQKENI. CDR3 protein: CASSPGVGANVLTF. The CDR3 nucleotides are TGTGCCAGCTCACCGGGCGTTGGGGCCAACGTCCTGACTTTC.

In its sample, this clone was seen a few times. The rearrangement uses TRBV28 and TRBJ1-5; TRBD1 aligns across 9 bases. With 4 bases clipped from V and 8 bases from J, the junction kept 12 bases outside the gene matches. The CDR3 has 16 residues. CDR1 and CDR2 (germline): MDHEN, SYDVKM. The CDR3 here is CASSYSSGQGREPQHF. CDR3 nucleotides: TGTGCCAGCAGTTACTCCTCCGGACAGGGGAGAGAGCCCCAGCATTTT.

The J gene is TRBJ2-2, the V gene TRBV18; 9 positions agree with TRBD1. Per the germline V gene, CDR1 is KGHSH and CDR2 is LQKENI. Trimming took 2 bases from V and 3 from J; bases not matched to a gene: 4. CDR3 size: 16 residues. CDR3 residues: CASSPNRGQDTGELFF. For the CDR3, the DNA is TGTGCCAGCTCACCAAACAGGGGGCAGGACACCGGGGAGCTGTTTTTT.

This sequence joins TRBV27 and TRBJ2-5, with unresolved D. The CDR3 runs 15 residues. V was trimmed by 3 bases and J by 4 bases, leaving 15 bases between them. Germline V gene lookup returns CDR1 MNHEY and CDR2 SMNVEV (reference sequence). The CDR3 protein is CASSLSWSRRETQYF. The CDR3 DNA reads as TGTGCCAGCAGTTTGTCGTGGTCCCGGAGAGAGACCCAGTACTTC.

This chain connects TRBV9 to TRBJ2-1, with D tentatively TRBD1 or TRBD2 (5 bases each). Germline assignment: CDR1 SGDLS and CDR2 YYNGEE. The CDR3 loop spans 15 amino acids. Trimming removed 4 bases at V and 4 bases at J, with 15 bases between. The CDR3 region has the DNA TGTGCCAGCAGCCCCAGGGACCGCCAATACAATGAGCAGTTCTTC. Translating gives CASSPRDRQYNEQFF.

This chain uses TRBV6-1 with TRBJ2-2, with D unresolved. Per the germline V gene, CDR1 is MNHNS and CDR2 is SASEGT. The CDR3 length is 13 residues. V was pared by 3 bases and J by 2 bases, with 4 bases between. CDR3 sequence (DNA): TGTGCCAGCAGTGAGGGAAACACCGGGGAGCTGTTTTTT. It codes for CASSEGNTGELFF.

This clone was counted a few times. The chain is built from TRBV12-5 and TRBJ2-1; 10 nucleotides agree with TRBD1. Trimming removed 0 bases from V and 6 bases from J; junction bases left unmatched: 2. CDR1 is LGHNT and CDR2 is FRNRAP in the germline V gene. This CDR3 region has 15 residues. The CDR3 protein is CASGLVRTGGNEQFF. The CDR3 nucleotides read TGTGCTAGTGGTTTGGTACGGACAGGGGGCAATGAGCAGTTCTTC.

The chain's CDR3 is CASSETRTDTQYF. Here the CDR3 DNA reads TGTGCCAGCAGTGAAACCCGCACAGATACGCAGTATTTT. J is TRBJ2-3 and V is TRBV6-1; D not certain. The germline V and J ends were trimmed by 2 bases and 1 base, with 4 bases remaining between them. Germline values: CDR1 MNHNS, CDR2 SASEGT. The CDR3 totals 13 residues.

The J gene is TRBJ2-1, the V gene TRBV28, with TRBD1 identical over 7 bases. V was clipped by 4 bases and J by 4 bases; unmatched bases: 7. In germline, CDR1 is MDHEN, CDR2 SYDVKM. CDR3 length equals 15 residues. Written as DNA, the CDR3 is TGTGCCAGCAGTTCCGGGACAGAGAGTTACAATGAGCAGTTCTTC. As protein: CASSSGTESYNEQFF.

The chain has TRBV18 and TRBJ2-5, with D hard to call. V lost 3 bases and J 5 bases, leaving 10 bases between the germline ends. Germline assignment: CDR1 KGHSH and CDR2 LQKENI. This CDR3 region has 13 residues. The CDR3 region has the DNA TGTGCCAGCTCACCTATTACCGGGGAGACCCAGTACTTC. Residues: CASSPITGETQYF.

The rearrangement links TRBV7-2 to TRBJ2-1; 12 nucleotides match TRBD2. Germline loops: CDR1 SGHTA, CDR2 FQGNSA. The V gene end was trimmed by 7 bases and the J gene end by 4 bases; junction bases not matched to a gene: 11. This CDR3 contains 17 residues. The CDR3 here is CASISRTSGEVYNEQFF. The CDR3 nucleotides read TGTGCCAGCATCTCTAGGACTAGCGGGGAGGTGTACAATGAGCAGTTCTTC. The whole variable domain, remainder taken from reference TRBV7-2 and TRBJ2-1, is GAGVSQSPSNKVTEKGKDVELRCDPISGHTALYWYRQSLGQGLEFLIYFQGNSAPDKSGLPSDRFSAERTGGSVSTLTIQRTQQEDSAVYLCASISRTSGEVYNEQFFGPGTRLTVL.

The chain employs TRBV18 and TRBJ2-7, with TRBD2 matching over 10 bases. V dropped 2 bases and J dropped 4; count of bases not matched to a gene: 8. The CDR3 loop spans 16 amino acids. The germline V gene has CDR1 KGHSH and CDR2 LQKENI. DNA of the CDR3: TGTGCCAGCTCACCATATGCTAGCGGGAGTGTATACGAGCAGTACTTC. Residues: CASSPYASGSVYEQYF.

This clone came up a few times. This chain links TRBV7-6 with TRBJ2-5; D is uncertain. Trimming left V 5 bases short and J 1 base short, with 14 bases between. Germline V CDR1 and CDR2: SGHVS, FNYEAQ. This CDR3 spans 15 amino acids. The CDR3 DNA reads TGTGCCAGCAGCGCCAGAAGTAGTTCCCAAGAGACCCAGTACTTC. It is translated as CASSARSSSQETQYF.

This chain joins TRBV6-6 and TRBJ2-3; no reliable D call. The V end lost 4 bases, the J end lost 3 bases, and 14 bases lay between the germline ends. CDR1 and CDR2 (germline): MNHNY, SVGAGI (reference sequence). The CDR3 runs 15 residues. The chain's CDR3 is CASSSQDPITDTQYF. DNA of the CDR3: TGTGCCAGCAGTTCCCAAGACCCAATAACAGATACGCAGTATTTT.

This chain connects TRBV28 to TRBJ2-7; 8 bases align to TRBD1. This CDR3 spans 14 amino acids. Germline CDR1 is MDHEN and CDR2 is SYDVKM. Trimming at V came to 8 bases and at J to 1 base, leaving 7 bases not matched to a gene. The CDR3 here is CASSIRQGSYEQYF. CDR3 bases: TGTGCCAGCTCAATTAGACAGGGGTCCTACGAGCAGTACTTC.

The chain uses TRBV6-1 and TRBJ1-5; D remains ambiguous. The V gene lost 2 bases and the J gene lost 0 bases, with 17 bases spanning the gap. The CDR3 runs to 18 residues. Looked up from germline, CDR1 is MNHNS and CDR2 is SASEGT. CDR3 in DNA: TGTGCCAGCAGTGAAAGTAGAAGGCTGACTTATAGCAATCAGCCCCAGCATTTT. Its protein product is CASSESRRLTYSNQPQHF.

This chain links TRBV27 with TRBJ1-2, with a possible D match to TRBD1 (5 bases). There are 13 residues in the CDR3. CDR1 is MNHEY, CDR2 SMNVEV, per germline (reference sequence). The V and J ends lost 4 bases and 0 bases respectively, with 6 bases between them. This CDR3 is CASSWGPNYGYTF. The CDR3 nucleotides read TGTGCCAGCAGTTGGGGACCTAACTATGGCTACACCTTC.

The V call is TRBV29-1, the J call TRBJ1-3; unclear D gene. CDR3 length: 11 residues. V lost 6 bases and J 0 bases, leaving 3 bases between the germline ends. The germline gives CDR1 SQVTM, CDR2 ANQGSEA. CDR3: CSVRSGNTIYF. The CDR3 nucleotides read TGCAGCGTCCGCTCTGGAAACACCATATATTTT.

V usage is TRBV30 and J usage is TRBJ1-1; D remains unclear. V lost 2 bases to trimming and J lost 4 bases, with 17 bases between them. Germline V gene sequence: CDR1 GTSNPN, CDR2 SVGIG (reference sequence). The CDR3 sequence is 15 residues long. The CDR3 region is CAWSNPGTILTEAFF. For the CDR3, the DNA is TGTGCCTGGAGTAACCCGGGCACAATACTCACTGAAGCTTTCTTT. The full variable domain, with the rest looked up from reference TRBV30 and TRBJ1-1, is SQTIHQWPATLVQPVGSPLSLECTVEGTSNPNLYWYRQAAGRGLQLLFYSVGIGQISSEVPQNLSASRPQDRQFILSSKKLLLSDSGFYLCAWSNPGTILTEAFFGQGTRLTVV.